The clone carrying this T cell receptor (beta chain) was seen at least ten times. The sample is drawn from a study of spatial heterogeneity in lung cancer. The overall study: Approximately 24 months after resection was the median timing of the follow-up PBMC samples, which were sequenced when available.

Time point defined: blood at routine non-recurrence follow-up after resection. The study sequenced unsorted whole RNA from tumor, nontumor lung or frozen PBMC. The study tagged each TCR cDNA molecule with a unique molecular identifier. TCRdb passed the 5' RACE reads through MiXCR, listing each CDR3 protein once. Of nearly 95,000 distinct CDR3 sequences in the sample, roughly a fifth are singletons; the top ten hold around a fifth. The sample consisted of PBMCs, taken at follow-up. This receptor was obtained from a male donor with early-stage non-small cell lung cancer.

This CDR3 is CASSRRQGGGSPLHF. CDR3 in DNA: TGTGCCAGCAGCAGACGACAGGGAGGCGGTTCACCCCTCCACTTT. The rearrangement uses TRBV3-1 and TRBJ1-6; TRBD1 agrees at 7 bases. V dropped 5 bases and J dropped 9; count of bases not matched to a gene: 10. This CDR3 is built from 15 residues. Germline V lookup: CDR1 LGHDT, CDR2 YNNKEL (reference sequence).